These 20 T cell receptor beta chains were all obtained from the same sample, sequenced in a study of preoperative IRX-2 immunotherapy in early breast cancer. The assay was immunoSEQ multiplex PCR, and TCRdb's table has in-frame clones only and misses some. The table records 20,000 to 30,000 clones, approximately 95% of them present only once. Treatment: preoperative locoregional IRX-2 cytokine immunotherapy. This specimen was tumor tissue, taken after IRX-2 immunotherapy. Receptors originate from a human donor with breast cancer.

V gene TRBV11-3 combines with J gene TRBJ2-5; D gene unclear. Deletions cut 1 base from V and 3 bases from J, with 15 bases between. Germline V gene data show CDR1 as SGHNT and CDR2 as YENEEA. The CDR3 is 16 residues long. The CDR3, as DNA: TGTGCCAGCAGCTTAGTTGAGACCCCGCCGAAAGAGACCCAGTACTTC. This codes for CASSLVETPPKETQYF.

This sequence joins TRBV13 and TRBJ1-4; no clear D gene. The germline gives CDR1 PRHDT, CDR2 FYEKMQ (reference sequence). The CDR3 totals 15 residues. Trimming removed 2 bases at V and 7 bases at J, with 14 bases between. The CDR3 nucleotides read TGTGCCAGCAGCTTATTGGGCTCCGACGGTGAAAAACTGTTTTTT. This encodes CASSLLGSDGEKLFF.

This chain joins TRBV30 and TRBJ2-3; D unresolved. Germline CDR1 GTSNPN, CDR2 SVGIG (reference sequence). The CDR3 is 15 amino acids. Trimming removed 2 bases at V and 0 bases at J, with 12 bases between. In DNA form, the CDR3 reads TGTGCCTGGAGTAGTGTTGGGCCGAGCACAGATACGCAGTATTTT. Protein product: CAWSSVGPSTDTQYF. The variable domain in full, with the rest retrieved from reference TRBV30 and TRBJ2-3, is SQTIHQWPATLVQPVGSPLSLECTVEGTSNPNLYWYRQAAGRGLQLLFYSVGIGQISSEVPQNLSASRPQDRQFILSSKKLLLSDSGFYLCAWSSVGPSTDTQYFGPGTRLTVL.

This clone was recorded only once. This chain links TRBV5-4 with TRBJ2-5, with 7 bases fitting TRBD2. The CDR3 totals 15 residues. The germline V gene has CDR1 SGHNT and CDR2 YYREEE (reference sequence). V was clipped by 1 base and J by 2 bases; unmatched bases: 5. CDR3 loop: CASSLTSVLQETQYF. CDR3 nucleotides: TGTGCCAGCAGCTTGACTAGCGTTCTACAAGAGACCCAGTACTTC.

The genes are TRBV29-1 and TRBJ1-1; D not certain. This CDR3 comprises 12 residues. V was shortened by 7 bases and J by 2 bases, with 11 bases between the two germline ends. CDR1 and CDR2 (germline): SQVTM, ANQGSEA. The CDR3 loop reads CSALTRNTEAFF. CDR3 DNA: TGCAGCGCATTAACACGAAACACTGAAGCTTTCTTT. Using reference TRBV29-1 and TRBJ1-1 for the parts outside the CDR3, the full variable domain is SAVISQKPSRDICQRGTSLTIQCQVDSQVTMMFWYRQQPGQSLTLIATANQGSEATYESGFVIDKFPISRPNLTFSTLTVSNMSPEDSSIYLCSALTRNTEAFFGQGTRLTVV.

This clone was recorded only once. The same CDR3 is also encoded by other DNA sequences in this sample. The chain couples TRBV6-5 to TRBJ2-7; 14 nucleotides align to TRBD2. CDR1 is MNHEY and CDR2 is SVGAGI in the germline V gene. V was pared by 6 bases and J by 4 bases, with 5 bases of the junction left unmatched. CDR3 length: 15 residues. The CDR3 protein is CASSSRLAGGYEQYF. CDR3 coding DNA: TGTGCCAGCAGCTCCCGACTAGCGGGAGGGTACGAGCAGTACTTC.

The CDR3 spells CASSLTVASGQFF. Here the CDR3 DNA reads TGTGCCAGCTCACTAACAGTTGCCTCAGGGCAGTTCTTC. V is TRBV18 and J is TRBJ2-1, with D unresolved. Germline V lookup: CDR1 KGHSH, CDR2 LQKENI. The CDR3 covers 13 residues. V dropped 4 bases and J dropped 12 bases, with 16 bases sitting between them.

The rearrangement links TRBV10-3 to TRBJ1-5; D not certain. Trimming left V 3 bases short and J 5 bases short, with 17 bases between. Germline V gene data show CDR1 as ENHRY and CDR2 as SYGVKD. The CDR3 is 16 amino acids. CDR3 sequence (DNA): TGTGCCATCAGTGATGGGTTAGGGATAGGCGATCAGCCCCAGCATTTT. Protein: CAISDGLGIGDQPQHF.

The chain links TRBV5-1 to TRBJ2-5; TRBD2 matches 10 bases. CDR3 length equals 16 residues. The V and J ends lost 1 base and 5 bases, in that order; junction bases with no gene match: 8. Germline CDR1 reads SGHRS; CDR2 reads YFSETQ. This CDR3 reads CASSLFLAGDEETQYF. Here the CDR3 DNA reads TGCGCCAGCAGCTTGTTCCTAGCGGGAGATGAGGAGACCCAGTACTTC.

This rearrangement joins TRBV6-4 to TRBJ2-2; 7 bases map to TRBD1. The V segment lost 7 bases and the J segment 5 bases; nucleotides outside the gene matches: 13. This CDR3 spans 16 amino acids. Germline CDR1 and CDR2: MRHNA and SNTAGT. As DNA, the CDR3 is TGTGCCAGCACGGAAATGGACAGGACGATAACCGGGGAGCTGTTTTTT. It translates to CASTEMDRTITGELFF.

V usage is TRBV18 and J usage is TRBJ2-5, with D unclear. The CDR3 consists of 13 residues. Germline CDR1 reads KGHSH; CDR2 reads LQKENI. V lost 3 bases and J 1 base, leaving 6 bases between the germline ends. This CDR3 reads CASSPNFQETQYF. Written as DNA, the CDR3 is TGTGCCAGCTCACCGAACTTCCAAGAGACCCAGTACTTC.

The chain uses TRBV18 and TRBJ1-2, with D tentatively TRBD1 (6 bases). In germline, CDR1 is KGHSH, CDR2 LQKENI. V was clipped by 2 bases and J by 8 bases, with 15 bases between them. This CDR3 comprises 14 residues. CDR3 DNA: TGTGCCAGCTCACCAGGGGGACGGACAGACGGCTACACCTTC. Translation gives CASSPGGRTDGYTF.

The CDR3 sequence: CASSLWTSGSKNEQFF. CDR3 in DNA: TGTGCCAGCAGTTTATGGACTAGCGGGTCCAAAAATGAGCAGTTCTTC. The chain is built from TRBV28 and TRBJ2-1; 10 bases line up with TRBD2. CDR1 is MDHEN and CDR2 is SYDVKM in the germline V gene. This CDR3 contains 16 residues. V lost 0 bases and J lost 7; bases outside the gene matches: 6.

The chain uses TRBV10-3 and TRBJ2-7; 12 bases match TRBD1. CDR1 is ENHRY and CDR2 is SYGVKD in the germline V gene. V was pared by 6 bases and J by 4 bases, with 10 bases of the junction left unmatched. This CDR3 spans 16 amino acids. CDR3 loop: CAIRVTGTGGRYEQYF. The CDR3 DNA reads as TGTGCCATCAGAGTAACCGGGACAGGGGGCCGGTACGAGCAGTACTTC.

This clone was counted a few times. The chain is built from TRBV18 and TRBJ1-5; D is possibly TRBD1 (5 bases). Germline CDR1 is KGHSH and CDR2 is LQKENI. Trimming removed 3 bases from V and 4 bases from J, with 13 bases in between. The CDR3 loop spans 15 amino acids. The CDR3 protein is CASSPTRGMNQPQHF. In nucleotides, the CDR3 is TGTGCCAGCTCACCTACACGGGGGATGAATCAGCCCCAGCATTTT.

The chain links TRBV29-1 to TRBJ1-1; no firm D call. Germline CDR1 reads SQVTM; CDR2 reads ANQGSEA. V lost 2 bases to trimming and J lost 0 bases, with 7 bases between them. The CDR3 is 13 amino acids. This chain's CDR3 is CSVELTLNTEAFF. CDR3 coding DNA: TGCAGCGTTGAACTTACCCTGAACACTGAAGCTTTCTTT.

The V call is TRBV9, the J call TRBJ2-7, with 12 nucleotides matching TRBD2. Germline V gene data show CDR1 as SGDLS and CDR2 as YYNGEE. The CDR3 sequence is 15 residues long. V gave up 7 bases and J gave up 2 bases; unmatched junction bases: 7. The CDR3 sequence: CASGTGTSGPYEQYF. The CDR3 DNA follows: TGTGCCAGCGGGACCGGGACTAGCGGGCCCTACGAGCAGTACTTC. The whole variable domain, filled in from reference TRBV9 and TRBJ2-7, reads DSGVTQTPKHLITATGQRVTLRCSPRSGDLSVYWYQQSLDQGLQFLIQYYNGEERAKGNILERFSAQQFPDLHSELNLSSLELGDSALYFCASGTGTSGPYEQYFGPGTRLTVT.

J is TRBJ2-5 and V is TRBV7-6, with 14 bases matching TRBD2. V shed 5 bases and J 2 bases; nucleotides not matched to a gene: 10. This CDR3 region has 18 residues. The germline gives CDR1 SGHVS, CDR2 FNYEAQ. The CDR3 region has the DNA TGTGCCAGCAGCCAGCCGGGACTAGCGGGAGTTGAGCAAGAGACCCAGTACTTC. Its protein is CASSQPGLAGVEQETQYF.

The rearrangement links TRBV12-5 to TRBJ1-1; TRBD1 matches 7 bases. Germline CDR1 LGHNT, CDR2 FRNRAP. The CDR3 covers 12 residues. J lost 11 bases, V lost 1 base, and 4 bases had no gene match. CDR3 in DNA: TGTGCTAGTGGTTTGGAAAGGGGGCCCGCTTTCTTT. Residues: CASGLERGPAFF.

This clone was observed once. The chain links TRBV19 to TRBJ2-5; possibly TRBD2 for D (6 bases). This CDR3 has 13 amino acids. In germline, CDR1 is LNHDA, CDR2 SQIVND (reference sequence). Deletions cut 6 bases from V and 5 bases from J, with 13 bases between. The CDR3 sequence: CASRTRGTETQYF. The CDR3 DNA follows: TGTGCCAGTAGGACGCGGGGTACGGAGACCCAGTACTTC.